This T cell receptor beta chain was profiled in a study of cytomegalovirus exposure and HLA in healthy donors. Regarding this clone: Its cognate antigen is unknown.

The germline CDR1 and CDR2 sequences are MGHRA and YSYEKL. The V segment lost 3 bases and the J segment 7 bases; nucleotides outside the gene matches: 8. The CDR3 has 15 residues. Study-wide findings and caveats: The study designated 150 or so TCR beta chains cytomegalovirus-associated.

Some clones are missing from TCRdb's copy, which holds only in-frame ones; the method was immunoSEQ multiplex PCR. The profile shows approximately 200,000 clones, around nine tenths of them singletons. This chain joins TRBV4-1 and TRBJ2-1; 8 bases fit TRBD2. The source is a woman between 18 and 29 years old in good health and CMV-seronegative. Sequencing was done on a sample of PBMCs. CDR3 sequence: CASSQFYTGGNEQFF. CDR3 in DNA: TGCGCCAGCAGCCAGTTCTACACGGGGGGGAATGAGCAGTTCTTC.